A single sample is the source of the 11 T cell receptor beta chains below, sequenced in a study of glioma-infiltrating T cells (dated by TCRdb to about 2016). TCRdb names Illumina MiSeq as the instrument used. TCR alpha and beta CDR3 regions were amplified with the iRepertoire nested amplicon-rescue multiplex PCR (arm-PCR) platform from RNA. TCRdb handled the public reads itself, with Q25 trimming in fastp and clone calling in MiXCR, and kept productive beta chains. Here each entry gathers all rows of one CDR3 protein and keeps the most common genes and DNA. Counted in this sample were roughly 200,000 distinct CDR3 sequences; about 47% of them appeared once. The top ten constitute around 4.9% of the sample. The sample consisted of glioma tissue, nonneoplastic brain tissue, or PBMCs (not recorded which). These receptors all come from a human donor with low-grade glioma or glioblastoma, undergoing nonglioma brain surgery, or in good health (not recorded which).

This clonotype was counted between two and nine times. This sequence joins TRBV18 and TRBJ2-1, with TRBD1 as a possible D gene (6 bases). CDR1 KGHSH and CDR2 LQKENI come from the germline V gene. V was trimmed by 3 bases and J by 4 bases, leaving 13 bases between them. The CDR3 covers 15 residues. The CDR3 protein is CASSPEVQGYNEQFF. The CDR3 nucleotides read TGTGCCAGCTCACCCGAGGTTCAGGGGTACAATGAGCAGTTCTTC.

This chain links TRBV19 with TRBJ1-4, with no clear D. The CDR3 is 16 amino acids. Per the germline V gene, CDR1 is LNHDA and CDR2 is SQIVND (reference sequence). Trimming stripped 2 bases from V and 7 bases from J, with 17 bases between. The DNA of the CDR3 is TGTGCCAGTAGTATATCGGGATTGGACGGCCGTGAAAAACTGTTTTTT. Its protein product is CASSISGLDGREKLFF.

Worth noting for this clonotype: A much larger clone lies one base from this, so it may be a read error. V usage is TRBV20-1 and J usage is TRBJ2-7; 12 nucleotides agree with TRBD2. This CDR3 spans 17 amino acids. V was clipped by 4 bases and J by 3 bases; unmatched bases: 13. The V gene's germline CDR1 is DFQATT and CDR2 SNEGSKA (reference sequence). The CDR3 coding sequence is TGCAGTGCTAAGGGACTAGCGGGCCGGTGGAGGGACTACGAGCAGTACTTC. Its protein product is CSAKGLAGRWRDYEQYF.

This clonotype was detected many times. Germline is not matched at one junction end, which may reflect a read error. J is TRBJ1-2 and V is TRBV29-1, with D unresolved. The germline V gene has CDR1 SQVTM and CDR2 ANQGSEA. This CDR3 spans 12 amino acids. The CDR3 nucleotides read TGCAGCGTTCAAGACCATTCGTATGGCTACACCTTC. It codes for CSVQDHSYGYTF.

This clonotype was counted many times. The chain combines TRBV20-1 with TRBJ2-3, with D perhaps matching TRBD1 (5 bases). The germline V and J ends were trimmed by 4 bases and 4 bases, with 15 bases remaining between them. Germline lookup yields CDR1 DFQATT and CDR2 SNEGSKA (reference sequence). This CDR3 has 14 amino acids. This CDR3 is CSANSVFRADTQYF. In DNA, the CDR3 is TGCAGTGCTAACAGTGTTTTCAGGGCAGATACGCAGTATTTT.

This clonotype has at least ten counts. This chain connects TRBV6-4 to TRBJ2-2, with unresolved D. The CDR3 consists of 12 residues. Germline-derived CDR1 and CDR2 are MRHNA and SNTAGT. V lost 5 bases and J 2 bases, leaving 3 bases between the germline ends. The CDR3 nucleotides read TGTGCCAGCAGTAATAACACCGGGGAGCTGTTTTTT. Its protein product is CASSNNTGELFF.

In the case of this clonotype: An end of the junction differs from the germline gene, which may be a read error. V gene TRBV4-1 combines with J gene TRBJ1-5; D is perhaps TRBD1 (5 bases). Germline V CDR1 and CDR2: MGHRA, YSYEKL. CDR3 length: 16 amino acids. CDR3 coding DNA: TGCGCCAGCAGCCAAGGGGAAGTGAAGGGGCATCAGACCCAGCATTTT. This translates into CASSQGEVKGHQTQHF.

The CDR3 sequence: CASSVLAGRNTGELFF. In nucleotides, the CDR3 is TGTGCCAGCAGCGTCCTAGCGGGTCGGAACACCGGGGAGCTGTTTTTT. This chain connects TRBV7-6 to TRBJ2-2, with 8 bases matching TRBD2. Germline lookup yields CDR1 SGHVS and CDR2 FNYEAQ. The CDR3 runs to 16 residues. Trimming at V came to 5 bases and at J to 1 base, leaving 6 bases not matched to a gene. The whole variable domain, remainder taken from reference TRBV7-6 and TRBJ2-2, is GAGVSQSPRYKVTKRGQDVALRCDPISGHVSLYWYRQALGQGPEFLTYFNYEAQQDKSGLPNDRFSAERPEGSISTLTIQRTEQRDSAMYRCASSVLAGRNTGELFFGEGSRLTVL.

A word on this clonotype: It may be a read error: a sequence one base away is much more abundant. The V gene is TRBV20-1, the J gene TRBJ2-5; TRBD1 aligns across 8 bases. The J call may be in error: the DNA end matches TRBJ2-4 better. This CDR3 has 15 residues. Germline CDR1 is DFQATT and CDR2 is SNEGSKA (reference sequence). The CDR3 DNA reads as TGCAGTGCTAGAGAGACAGGGGTGGACAAAAACATTCAGTACTTC. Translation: CSARETGVDKNIQYF.

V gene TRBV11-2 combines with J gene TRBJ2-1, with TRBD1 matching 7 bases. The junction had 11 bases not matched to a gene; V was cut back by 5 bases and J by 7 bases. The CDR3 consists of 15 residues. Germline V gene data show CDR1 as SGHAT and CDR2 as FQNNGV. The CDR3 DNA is TGTGCCAGCAGCACTCGCCTACCGGGACAGAATGAGCAGTTCTTC. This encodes CASSTRLPGQNEQFF.

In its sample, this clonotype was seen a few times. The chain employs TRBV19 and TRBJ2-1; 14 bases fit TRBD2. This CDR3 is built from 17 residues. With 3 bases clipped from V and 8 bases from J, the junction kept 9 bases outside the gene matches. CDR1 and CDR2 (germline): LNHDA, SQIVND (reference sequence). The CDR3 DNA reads TGTGCCAGTAGTATTACTGGGACTAGCGGGAGTGGGGATGAGCAGTTCTTC. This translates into CASSITGTSGSGDEQFF.